Each of the 11 T cell receptor beta chains below was sequenced from the same sample in a study of blood T cells in healthy people across ages. The use of a sample-barcoded 5' primer and a J-beta primer mix characterized a second PCR of about 7 to 12 cycles. TCRdb ran MiXCR on the 5' RACE reads and lists one entry per CDR3 protein. This repertoire shows 1 million or so distinct CDR3 sequences, less than 25% found once; its top ten account for about 0.8%. The same sample was also used in a study of T cells of mothers and their children.

The sample was blood. These receptors originate from a girl aged 2 to 10 in good health.

About this clonotype: The junction differs from germline at one of its ends, possibly a read error. The chain has TRBV6-2 or TRBV6-3 and TRBJ2-1; 8 bases match TRBD2. The CDR3 extends over 19 amino acids. Germline V gene data show CDR1 as MNHEY and CDR2 as SVGEGT. The CDR3 loop is CASSYSKTPQSGGNYERFF. CDR3 nucleotides: TGTGCCAGCAGTTACTCGAAAACCCCCCAGAGCGGGGGTAACTATGAGCGGTTCTTC.

The CDR3 region has the DNA TGCAGTGCTGGAGGCCAGGTTCCCCCCAGAGATACGCAGTATTTT. Translating it yields CSAGGQVPPRDTQYF. This chain uses TRBV20-1 with TRBJ2-3; weak D call: TRBD2 (5 bases). V gave up 5 bases and J gave up 5 bases, with 20 bases separating them. CDR1 is DFQATT and CDR2 is SNEGSKA in the germline V gene (reference sequence). CDR3 length: 15 residues.

J is TRBJ1-1 and V is TRBV29-1; unclear D gene. The germline CDR1 and CDR2 sequences are SQVTM and ANQGSEA. The V gene lost 7 bases and the J gene lost 4 bases, with 19 bases spanning the gap. The CDR3 totals 14 residues. DNA for the CDR3: TGCAGCGCCGTGGGGTCGGTGGATGGCACTGAAGCTTTCTTT. Translating gives CSAVGSVDGTEAFF.

On this clonotype: One end of the junction fails to match germline, which may point to a read error. The V and J genes are TRBV7-7 and TRBJ2-1, with D possibly matching TRBD1 (6 bases). This CDR3 is built from 15 residues. Per the germline V gene, CDR1 is SSHAT and CDR2 is FNYEAQ (reference sequence). The CDR3: CASSLEQGLNNEQFF. CDR3 coding DNA: TGTGCTAGCAGCTTAGAACAGGGCCTAAACAATGAGCAGTTCTTC. The complete variable domain, with remaining parts taken from reference TRBV7-7 and TRBJ2-1, reads GAGVSQSPRYKVTKRGQDVTLRCDPISSHATLYWYQQALGQGPEFLTYFNYEAQPDKSGLPSDRFSAERPEGSISTLTIQRTEQRDSAMYRCASSLEQGLNNEQFFGPGTRLTVL.

V and J are TRBV5-6 and TRBJ2-6; D may be TRBD1 (5 bases). This CDR3 contains 15 residues. Per germline, CDR1 SGHDT and CDR2 YYEEEE. Trimming left V 7 bases short and J 0 bases short, with 11 bases between. CDR3 DNA: TGTGCCAGCGGGGCACTGAGCTCTGGGGCCAACGTCCTGACTTTC. This translates into CASGALSSGANVLTF.

The chain has TRBV20-1 and TRBJ2-4; weak D call: TRBD2 (6 bases). Trimming cost V 4 bases and J 5 bases, with 21 bases left between them. The germline CDR1 and CDR2 sequences are DFQATT and SNEGSKA (reference sequence). The CDR3 totals 16 residues. The CDR3: CSAIDQEGQDQNIQYF. The CDR3, as DNA: TGCAGTGCTATAGACCAGGAGGGCCAGGACCAAAACATTCAGTACTTC.

This clonotype was found a few times. The rearrangement links TRBV9 to TRBJ2-2; D uncertain. V dropped 0 bases and J dropped 1 base, with 7 bases sitting between them. In germline, CDR1 is SGDLS, CDR2 YYNGEE. This CDR3 has 15 amino acids. Here the CDR3 reads CASSVGTRNTGELFF. Here the CDR3 DNA reads TGTGCCAGCAGCGTAGGAACACGGAACACCGGGGAGCTGTTTTTT.

The chain joins TRBV29-1 to TRBJ2-7; D remains unclear. CDR3 length: 11 residues. CDR1 is SQVTM, CDR2 ANQGSEA, per germline. V lost 7 bases and J lost 3, with 10 bases in between. Written as DNA, the CDR3 is TGCAGCGCAGATTTTGGCTACGAGCAGTACTTC. It specifies CSADFGYEQYF.

Only a few counts were recorded for this clonotype. The J gene is TRBJ2-1, the V gene TRBV4-2; possible D gene TRBD2, 7 bases. The closer fit of TRBJ2-5 to the DNA end suggests the J call may be wrong. CDR1 and CDR2 from the germline V gene are LGHNA and YNFKEQ. The CDR3 is 16 residues long. The CDR3 nucleotides are TGTGCCAGCAGCCAAGGCCAGGGAGGGGGGGTAAAGACCCAGTACTTC. Translation: CASSQGQGGGVKTQYF.

DNA of the CDR3: TGTGCCAGCAGTAATAACCGGGACACCGCACAAGAGACCCAGTACTTC. It yields the protein CASSNNRDTAQETQYF. The chain carries TRBV6-1 and TRBJ2-5; D might be TRBD1 (6 bases). The CDR3 spans 16 residues. Germline lookup yields CDR1 MNHNS and CDR2 SASEGT. V was trimmed by 5 bases and J by 2 bases, leaving 18 bases between them.

This clonotype was seen more than once but under ten times. This chain's CDR3 is CASSHNSQRSGANVLTF. The CDR3 nucleotides read TGTGCCAGCAGCCACAACTCCCAGCGCTCTGGGGCCAACGTCCTGACTTTC. The J gene is TRBJ2-6, the V gene TRBV9; D unclear. Trimming removed 4 bases from V and 0 bases from J, with 14 bases in between. The length of the CDR3 is 17 residues. Germline V gives CDR1 SGDLS, CDR2 YYNGEE.